This entry lists 22 T cell receptor beta chains sequenced from one sample in a study of T cell clonality in common variable immunodeficiency. The study, taken as a whole, reports: Reportedly, TCR beta sequences from common variable immunodeficiency showed fewer deletions and N-nucleotide insertions.

Sequenced by immunoSEQ multiplex PCR; TCRdb stores in-frame clones only, minus some. In total the sample includes fewer than 35,000 clones, none of them seen once. The antigens of these receptors remain unknown. The sample comprised peripheral blood mononuclear cells. The source is a human donor with common variable immunodeficiency.

Of note for this clone: The read gets to within 3 residues of the CDR3 end, and the germline J gene fills in the rest. The chain is built from TRBV7-2 and TRBJ2-1; 12 positions match TRBD2. Trimming at V came to 2 bases and at J to 9 bases, leaving 5 bases not matched to a gene. The V gene's germline CDR1 is SGHTA and CDR2 FQGNSA. The CDR3 loop spans 15 amino acids. The CDR3 spells CASSLLAGGTSEQFF. CDR3 bases read: TGTGCCAGCAGCTTACTAGCGGGGGGGACGTCTGAG.

This clone was picked up a small number of times. This specimen includes other DNA sequences encoding the same CDR3. The CDR3: CASSPDREYGYTF. Incomplete CDR3 DNA: TGTGCCAGCTCACCAGACAGGGAGTATGGC. The chain uses TRBV18 and TRBJ1-2; 7 bases align to TRBD1. The read ends 3 residues early relative to the CDR3; the germline J gene fills the gap. Germline CDR1 and CDR2: KGHSH and LQKENI. The length of the CDR3 is 13 residues. V dropped 2 bases and J dropped 5; count of bases not matched to a gene: 2.

As concerns this clone: The DNA ends 3 residues before the CDR3 does, and the rest of the CDR3 is filled in from the germline J gene. The chain uses TRBV2 and TRBJ2-1, with D possibly matching TRBD1 (5 bases). CDR1 and CDR2 (germline): SNHLY, FYNNEI. The length of the CDR3 is 13 residues. V was clipped by 11 bases and J by 7 bases, with 18 bases between them. CDR3: CAVQDIRGNEQFF. The covered CDR3 bases are TGTGCCGTTCAGGACATACGAGGTAATGAG.

Remarks on this clone: The read gets to within 3 residues of the CDR3 end, and the germline J gene fills in the rest. V gene TRBV19 combines with J gene TRBJ1-1, with TRBD1 as a possible D gene (5 bases). CDR3 size: 11 residues. The germline V gene has CDR1 LNHDA and CDR2 SQIVND (reference sequence). The sequenced part of the CDR3 DNA is TGTGCCAGCAAGGAGGGGCCCAAA. Translation gives CASKEGPK. The full CDR3 protein is CASKEGPKAFF.

This clone was seen repeatedly, ten times or more. This chain's CDR3 is CASSLARDTQYF. CDR3 bases read: TGTGCCAGCAGCCTTGCTAGGGATACG. The chain recombines TRBV5-6 with TRBJ2-3; D not certain. Read coverage stops 3 residues before the CDR3 terminus; the germline J gene supplies the remainder. Germline CDR1 and CDR2: SGHDT and YYEEEE. This CDR3 contains 12 residues. V was pared by 4 bases and J by 6 bases, with 9 bases between.

Regarding this clone: The CDR3 goes on 3 residues after the read ends, and that part is filled in from the germline J gene. J is TRBJ2-6 and V is TRBV19; no clear D gene. The V gene's germline CDR1 is LNHDA and CDR2 SQIVND (reference sequence). Trimming stripped 0 bases from V and 1 base from J, with 4 bases between. The CDR3 has 15 amino acids. CDR3 region: CASSIDSSGANVLTF. Incomplete CDR3 DNA: TGTGCCAGTAGTATAGACAGTTCTGGGGCCAACGTC. The whole variable domain, remainder taken from reference TRBV19 and TRBJ2-6, is DGGITQSPKYLFRKEGQNVTLSCEQNLNHDAMYWYRQDPGQGLRLIYYSQIVNDFQKGDIAEGYSVSREKKESFPLTVTSAQKNPTAFYLCASSIDSSGANVLTFGAGSRLTVL.

This clone was detected many times. The read terminates 3 residues before the CDR3 end, so the remaining end is supplied by the germline J gene. The gene calls are TRBV5-1 and TRBJ2-2; 9 nucleotides match TRBD1. Germline V gene data show CDR1 as SGHRS and CDR2 as YFSETQ. The CDR3 runs to 15 residues. Incomplete CDR3 DNA: TGCGCCAGCAGCCCCGGGACAGGGAGCATTTTAGAG. Its translation is CASSPGTGSILE. The whole CDR3 protein reads CASSPGTGSILELFF.

A note on this clone: Read data end 3 residues before the CDR3 end; the end is taken from the germline J gene. The same CDR3 arises from other DNA sequences in this sample as well. The V and J genes are TRBV30 and TRBJ1-2; 12 nucleotides align to TRBD1. The CDR3 has 12 residues. The V gene's germline CDR1 is GTSNPN and CDR2 SVGIG (reference sequence). CDR3 sequence reads: CAWGTGGKGYTF. The sequenced CDR3 bases are TGTGCCTGGGGGACAGGGGGCAAGGGC.

This clone was seen only a few times. The sequence runs out 3 residues before the end of the CDR3; the remainder is reconstructed from the germline J gene. The rearrangement joins TRBV7-9 to TRBJ1-6; the D gene is possibly TRBD1 (6 bases). Germline V gives CDR1 SEHNR, CDR2 FQNEAQ (reference sequence). Trimming stripped 8 bases from V and 3 bases from J, with 14 bases between. The CDR3 is 15 residues long. The CDR3 DNA, read in part, is TGTGCCAGCGCGGCCACAGGGTTCTATAATTCACCC. Translated, it gives CASAATGFYNSP. The full-length CDR3 reads as CASAATGFYNSPLHF.

This clone has a count of ten or more. The CDR3 spells CASSPGASYNSPLHF. The CDR3 bases that were read are TGTGCCAGCAGCCCAGGGGCCTCCTATAATTCACCC. The chain links TRBV7-2 to TRBJ1-6; TRBD1 might be the D (6 bases). The read stops 3 residues short of the end of the CDR3; the missing end is completed from the germline J gene. Germline loops: CDR1 SGHTA, CDR2 FQGNSA. This CDR3 is 15 amino acids long. The V gene lost 5 bases and the J gene lost 0 bases, with 8 bases spanning the gap. The variable domain in full, completed from reference TRBV7-2 and TRBJ1-6, reads GAGVSQSPSNKVTEKGKDVELRCDPISGHTALYWYRQSLGQGLEFLIYFQGNSAPDKSGLPSDRFSAERTGGSVSTLTIQRTQQEDSAVYLCASSPGASYNSPLHFGNGTRLTVT.

About this clone itself: The read ends 3 residues before the CDR3 terminus; that terminus is restored from the germline J gene. The rearrangement links TRBV7-9 to TRBJ1-2; 11 bases are a match to TRBD1. This CDR3 contains 15 residues. Germline V gene lookup returns CDR1 SEHNR and CDR2 FQNEAQ (reference sequence). With 5 bases clipped from V and 3 bases from J, the junction kept 5 bases outside the gene matches. CDR3 bases read: TGTGCCAGCAGCCTAGGGACAGGGGGTCACTATGGC. Translation gives CASSLGTGGHYG. The whole CDR3 is CASSLGTGGHYGYTF.

This clone was observed a few times. Read coverage stops 3 residues before the CDR3 terminus; the germline J gene supplies the remainder. This rearrangement joins TRBV18 to TRBJ2-5; 9 nucleotides line up with TRBD1. The CDR3 is made up of 15 amino acids. CDR1 KGHSH and CDR2 LQKENI come from the germline V gene. J lost 6 bases, V lost 2 bases, and 7 bases had no gene match. CDR3 bases read: TGTGCCAGCTCACCATTGGACAGGGGCCAGCAGACC. Residues: CASSPLDRGQQT. The complete CDR3 sequence is CASSPLDRGQQTQYF.

As concerns this clone: The read ends 3 residues before the CDR3 terminus; that terminus is restored from the germline J gene. The chain joins TRBV18 to TRBJ2-7, with 11 bases identical to TRBD2. The V gene end was trimmed by 2 bases and the J gene end by 5 bases; junction bases not matched to a gene: 14. The germline CDR1 and CDR2 sequences are KGHSH and LQKENI. This CDR3 comprises 18 residues. The sequenced part of the CDR3 DNA is TGTGCCAGCTCACCATTTTATAGCGGGGGGGCCGGTTTTGACGAG. Residues: CASSPFYSGGAGFDE. The CDR3 in full is CASSPFYSGGAGFDEQYF.

In its sample, this clone was seen a few times. The read terminates 3 residues ahead of where the CDR3 ends, so the germline J gene completes it. The J gene is TRBJ2-1, the V gene TRBV7-3; the match to TRBD2 covers 7 bases. The germline gives CDR1 SGHTA, CDR2 FQGTGA. V dropped 5 bases and J dropped 8; count of bases not matched to a gene: 9. The CDR3 has 14 amino acids. The covered CDR3 bases are TGTGCCAGCAGCCCCGGGGTCAGCGGGGATGAG. Its protein product is CASSPGVSGDE. The CDR3, in full, reads CASSPGVSGDEQFF.

This clone was counted a few times. From the germline J gene comes the end of the CDR3, since the read stops 3 residues before it. The chain is built from TRBV19 and TRBJ2-7; perhaps TRBD2 as D (6 bases). Trimming removed 9 bases from V and 5 bases from J, with 14 bases in between. The CDR3 has 12 residues. The germline V gene encodes CDR1 LNHDA and CDR2 SQIVND (reference sequence). CDR3 loop: CASGDFTNEQYF. CDR3 DNA (partial): TGTGCCAGCGGGGACTTTACTAACGAG.

As concerns this clone: The CDR3 end falls 3 residues outside the read, so it is completed with the germline J gene. The rearrangement uses TRBV19 and TRBJ2-7, with TRBD1 identical over 9 bases. V shed 5 bases and J 6 bases; nucleotides not matched to a gene: 14. Germline V gene lookup returns CDR1 LNHDA and CDR2 SQIVND (reference sequence). This CDR3 has 16 amino acids. The DNA read from the CDR3 is TGTGCCAGTAGTGCAACAGGGGGCGCGTTAGTTCTCGAG. Its translation is CASSATGGALVLE. The complete CDR3 reads CASSATGGALVLEQYF.

This clone turned up a few times. The read gets to within 3 residues of the CDR3 end, and the germline J gene fills in the rest. The V gene is TRBV20-1, the J gene TRBJ2-5; 9 bases align to TRBD2. The V and J ends lost 0 bases and 7 bases, in that order; junction bases with no gene match: 6. The CDR3 spans 14 residues. Germline CDR1 DFQATT, CDR2 SNEGSKA (reference sequence). CDR3 region: CSARDGGSGGTQYF. Partial CDR3 DNA: TGCAGTGCTAGAGATGGTGGTAGCGGGGGGACC.

This clone was detected a few times. The read halts 3 residues ahead of the CDR3 end, with the missing end drawn from the germline J gene. The J gene is TRBJ1-1, the V gene TRBV6-1; the D gene is possibly TRBD1 (5 bases). From germline, CDR1 is MNHNS and CDR2 SASEGT. Deletions cut 2 bases from V and 4 bases from J, with 14 bases between. The CDR3 sequence is 15 residues long. CDR3 bases read: TGTGCCAGCAGTGAATTGACAGCATCTTTCACTGAA. Its protein product is CASSELTASFTE. The full CDR3 protein is CASSELTASFTEAFF.

This clone appeared a few times. The CDR3 is cut off 3 residues early in the read; its end comes from the germline J gene. The chain joins TRBV5-6 to TRBJ2-1; 7 bases are shared with TRBD2. This CDR3 is built from 15 residues. CDR1 is SGHDT and CDR2 is YYEEEE in the germline V gene. Germline trimming cut 2 bases from V and 4 bases from J; bases unmatched to any gene: 6. The CDR3 sequence is CASSFILASYNEQFF. The sequenced CDR3 bases are TGTGCCAGCAGCTTTATACTAGCGTCATACAATGAG.

Turning to this clone: The CDR3 end is not reached by the read, which stops 3 residues before it; the germline J gene fills it in. The rearrangement joins TRBV19 to TRBJ1-4; perhaps TRBD1 as D (6 bases). Between the trimmed V and J ends, which lost 3 bases and 0 bases, there was a span of 11 bases. The CDR3 contains 16 residues. Germline V gene data show CDR1 as LNHDA and CDR2 as SQIVND (reference sequence). The CDR3 DNA, read in part, is TGTGCCAGTAGTATTAGGGGGACTACAACTAATGAAAAA. Translated, it gives CASSIRGTTTNEK. The whole CDR3 reads CASSIRGTTTNEKLFF. The full variable domain, completed using reference TRBV19 and TRBJ1-4, is DGGITQSPKYLFRKEGQNVTLSCEQNLNHDAMYWYRQDPGQGLRLIYYSQIVNDFQKGDIAEGYSVSREKKESFPLTVTSAQKNPTAFYLCASSIRGTTTNEKLFFGSGTQLSVL.

About this clone itself: Read coverage stops 3 residues before the CDR3 terminus; the germline J gene supplies the remainder. V gene TRBV6-2 or TRBV6-3 combines with J gene TRBJ2-1; 8 bases agree with TRBD2. The CDR3 is 15 amino acids. With V trimmed by 7 bases and J by 8 bases, 13 bases remained unmatched. Germline CDR1 and CDR2: MNHEY and SVGEGT. The covered CDR3 bases are TGTGCCAGCACCAAAACGGGGGGGCAATTGTATGAG. It encodes CASTKTGGQLYE. In full, the CDR3 is CASTKTGGQLYEQFF.

This clone has at least ten counts. The read ends 3 residues shy of where the CDR3 ends; the end is completed using the germline J gene. The gene calls are TRBV30 and TRBJ2-5; TRBD2 matches at 7 bases. Trimming removed 4 bases from V and 7 bases from J; junction bases left unmatched: 9. Germline CDR1 reads GTSNPN; CDR2 reads SVGIG (reference sequence). The CDR3 extends over 13 amino acids. Partial CDR3 DNA: TGTGCCTGGAATGTGCGGGAGCTGGTGACC. Translating it yields CAWNVRELVT. The whole CDR3 protein reads CAWNVRELVTQYF.